A single sample is the source of the 31 T cell receptor beta chains below, sequenced in a study of blood T cell repertoires in COVID-19. This table comes from immunoSEQ multiplex PCR, and its TCRdb copy is limited to in-frame clones, with some not included. The table has approximately 130,000 clones, roughly 86% seen once; the top ten hold roughly 13%. Sequencing was carried out using peripheral blood. The receptor set was obtained from a human donor in a cohort sampled during active COVID-19.

Details on this clone: Distinct nucleotide sequences in the sample also encode this CDR3. V is TRBV18 and J is TRBJ1-6, with TRBD1 as a possible D gene (5 bases). V was shortened by 2 bases and J by 0 bases, with 11 bases between the two germline ends. Germline V lookup: CDR1 KGHSH, CDR2 LQKENI. The CDR3 covers 17 residues. CDR3: CASSPVGGSSYNSPLHF. CDR3 sequence (DNA): TGTGCCAGCTCACCAGTTGGGGGGAGCTCCTATAATTCACCCCTCCACTTT.

V usage is TRBV4-2 and J usage is TRBJ2-5; D might be TRBD2 (6 bases). With 4 bases removed from V and 7 bases from J, the gap between germline ends came to 25 bases. The CDR3 length is 17 residues. In germline, CDR1 is LGHNA, CDR2 YNFKEQ. CDR3 sequence: CASSLKADTRERVTQYF. CDR3 DNA sequence: TGTGCCAGCAGCCTCAAGGCCGACACGCGCGAGCGGGTGACCCAGTACTTC.

The chain has TRBV11-1 and TRBJ2-3; 10 nucleotides align to TRBD2. The V gene's germline CDR1 is SGHAT and CDR2 FQDESV (reference sequence). The CDR3 covers 15 residues. J was trimmed by 6 bases and V by 3 bases; bases with no gene match: 6. The CDR3 is CASSLNLAGADTQYF. CDR3 in DNA: TGTGCCAGCAGCTTGAACCTAGCGGGGGCCGATACGCAGTATTTT.

J is TRBJ2-7 and V is TRBV7-3; possible D gene TRBD2, 6 bases. Germline loops: CDR1 SGHTA, CDR2 FQGTGA. This CDR3 is 14 amino acids long. V was cut by 5 bases and J by 0 bases, with 11 bases left in between. The CDR3: CASSLSGDSYEQYF. The CDR3, as DNA: TGTGCCAGCAGCCTATCGGGGGACTCCTACGAGCAGTACTTC.

This clone was detected many times. This chain connects TRBV5-1 to TRBJ2-1, with 7 bases that match TRBD1. Losses at the gene ends were 4 bases for V and 1 base for J; bases not matched to a gene: 11. CDR3 size: 17 residues. Germline-derived CDR1 and CDR2 are SGHRS and YFSETQ. The CDR3 loop is CASSSAKGAESYNEQFF. The CDR3 DNA is TGCGCCAGCAGCAGCGCCAAGGGGGCTGAGTCCTACAATGAGCAGTTCTTC.

Only one count was recorded for this clone. V gene TRBV30 combines with J gene TRBJ1-4; tentative D call: TRBD1 (5 bases). The V end lost 4 bases, the J end lost 0 bases, and 12 bases lay between the germline ends. The germline V gene has CDR1 GTSNPN and CDR2 SVGIG (reference sequence). The CDR3 contains 15 residues. The CDR3 here is CAWNPTGTTNEKLFF. The CDR3 DNA follows: TGTGCCTGGAACCCTACAGGAACAACTAATGAAAAACTGTTTTTT.

The chain has TRBV7-8 and TRBJ1-1, with a possible D match to TRBD1 (5 bases). The V and J ends lost 1 base and 1 base respectively, with 10 bases between them. Looked up from germline, CDR1 is SGHVS and CDR2 is FQNEAQ. The CDR3 is made up of 15 amino acids. Here the CDR3 DNA reads TGTGCCAGCAGCTTAGGGAGGGGACGGAACACTGAAGCTTTCTTT. Protein sequence: CASSLGRGRNTEAFF.

The CDR3 is CASSPGQGIRDTEAFF. CDR3 bases: TGTGCCAGCAGCCCGGGACAGGGGATTCGGGACACTGAAGCTTTCTTT. The genes are TRBV7-9 and TRBJ1-1; TRBD1 aligns across 10 bases. The V segment lost 5 bases and the J segment 3 bases; nucleotides outside the gene matches: 9. Germline lookup yields CDR1 SEHNR and CDR2 FQNEAQ (reference sequence). The CDR3 is 16 amino acids.

CDR3 sequence: CASTNGDSYEQYF. The CDR3 coding sequence is TGTGCCAGCACCAACGGAGATTCCTACGAGCAGTACTTC. This chain uses TRBV2 with TRBJ2-7; D remains unclear. V dropped 7 bases and J dropped 1 base, with 11 bases sitting between them. This CDR3 is built from 13 residues. From germline, CDR1 is SNHLY and CDR2 FYNNEI.

This sequence joins TRBV12-3 or TRBV12-4 and TRBJ1-2, with D hard to call. The CDR3 contains 13 residues. The V end was cut by 5 bases, the J end by 7 bases, with 14 bases between. The CDR3 loop is CASSMAGKVGYTF. The CDR3, as DNA: TGTGCCAGCAGTATGGCCGGGAAGGTTGGCTACACCTTC.

V usage is TRBV5-1 and J usage is TRBJ1-1, with 7 bases that match TRBD1. J gave up 5 bases and V 4 bases, and 8 bases lay outside the gene matches. The V gene's germline CDR1 is SGHRS and CDR2 YFSETQ. The length of the CDR3 is 14 residues. The CDR3: CASSPQGPHTEAFF. CDR3 DNA sequence: TGCGCCAGCAGCCCACAGGGGCCTCATACTGAAGCTTTCTTT.

J is TRBJ1-2 and V is TRBV9; the match to TRBD1 covers 10 bases. In germline, CDR1 is SGDLS, CDR2 YYNGEE. The CDR3 is 15 amino acids. Unmatched junction bases numbered 12, after V lost 3 bases and J lost 10 bases. CDR3 nucleotides: TGTGCCAGCAGCGCTCGCCCGGGACAGGGGTTAGTCTACACCTTC. Its translation: CASSARPGQGLVYTF. The variable domain in full, completed from reference TRBV9 and TRBJ1-2, reads DSGVTQTPKHLITATGQRVTLRCSPRSGDLSVYWYQQSLDQGLQFLIQYYNGEERAKGNILERFSAQQFPDLHSELNLSSLELGDSALYFCASSARPGQGLVYTFGSGTRLTVV.

The V gene is TRBV12-3 or TRBV12-4, the J gene TRBJ2-5; D gene uncertain. There are 13 residues in the CDR3. The ends were cut back, 1 base at V and 0 bases at J, with 3 bases in the middle. DNA for the CDR3: TGTGCCAGCAGTTTAGACTACCAAGAGACCCAGTACTTC. Its translation is CASSLDYQETQYF.

The rearrangement joins TRBV30 to TRBJ1-2, with a tentative D call TRBD1 (5 bases). The V gene's germline CDR1 is GTSNPN and CDR2 SVGIG (reference sequence). The length of the CDR3 is 13 residues. Trimming took 6 bases from V and 3 from J, leaving 14 bases between them. The CDR3 reads CACNRGFDYGYTF. CDR3 nucleotides: TGTGCCTGCAACCGGGGGTTTGACTATGGCTACACCTTC.

This sequence joins TRBV6-6 and TRBJ2-7; no definite D call. Germline-derived CDR1 and CDR2 are MNHNY and SVGAGI (reference sequence). The V end lost 6 bases, the J end lost 6 bases, and 12 bases lay between the germline ends. This CDR3 has 12 residues. CDR3: CASSPPGREQYF. The CDR3 nucleotides read TGTGCCAGCAGCCCCCCCGGTCGCGAGCAGTACTTC.

The chain is built from TRBV6-5 and TRBJ2-7, with 9 bases aligning to TRBD1. J gave up 2 bases and V 6 bases, and 8 bases lay outside the gene matches. The CDR3 totals 15 residues. CDR1 is MNHEY, CDR2 SVGAGI, per germline. DNA of the CDR3: TGTGCCAGCAGATCATCCGGGACAGGGCCCTACGAGCAGTACTTC. Translating it yields CASRSSGTGPYEQYF.

The rearrangement uses TRBV7-2 and TRBJ2-1; TRBD1 might be the D (6 bases). The CDR3 extends over 13 amino acids. Trimming removed 5 bases at V and 3 bases at J, with 8 bases between. Germline V gene sequence: CDR1 SGHTA, CDR2 FQGNSA. The CDR3 spells CASSLDSYNEQFF. The CDR3 nucleotides are TGTGCCAGCAGCCTGGACAGCTACAATGAGCAGTTCTTC.

The rearrangement joins TRBV27 to TRBJ1-2, with TRBD1 matching 9 bases. The CDR3 consists of 13 residues. Germline values: CDR1 MNHEY, CDR2 SMNVEV (reference sequence). Trimming cost V 6 bases and J 7 bases; bases outside gene matches: 6. The CDR3 spells CASSLTGGGGYTF. DNA of the CDR3: TGTGCCAGCAGCCTGACAGGGGGAGGTGGCTACACCTTC.

The gene calls are TRBV6-5 and TRBJ1-2; 8 positions match TRBD1. The junction had 8 bases not matched to a gene; V was cut back by 6 bases and J by 5 bases. Looked up from germline, CDR1 is MNHEY and CDR2 is SVGAGI. This CDR3 spans 14 amino acids. Here the CDR3 reads CASRQGQGPYGYTF. CDR3 coding DNA: TGTGCCAGCAGGCAAGGACAGGGCCCATATGGCTACACCTTC.

The rearrangement uses TRBV20-1 and TRBJ1-4; maybe TRBD1 (5 bases). Trimming cost V 5 bases and J 12 bases, with 13 bases left between them. This CDR3 contains 11 residues. Germline values: CDR1 DFQATT, CDR2 SNEGSKA (reference sequence). CDR3 protein: CSAEAGDQLFF. As DNA, the CDR3 is TGCAGTGCTGAGGCGGGGGATCAACTGTTTTTT.

The chain joins TRBV5-1 to TRBJ1-2; 7 nucleotides align to TRBD1. J lost 6 bases, V lost 0 bases, and 8 bases had no gene match. The length of the CDR3 is 15 residues. CDR1 SGHRS and CDR2 YFSETQ come from the germline V gene. The CDR3 reads CASSLDGRGRNGYTF. The CDR3 coding sequence is TGCGCCAGCAGCTTGGACGGCAGGGGGAGGAATGGCTACACCTTC.

J is TRBJ2-7 and V is TRBV9, with D tentatively TRBD2 (6 bases). The germline gives CDR1 SGDLS, CDR2 YYNGEE. V lost 4 bases and J lost 0, with 8 bases in between. The CDR3 covers 13 residues. The chain's CDR3 is CASSRGFSYEQYF. The CDR3 DNA follows: TGTGCCAGCAGCCGGGGGTTCTCCTACGAGCAGTACTTC.

This clone turned up a few times. V gene TRBV19 combines with J gene TRBJ2-7; weak D call: TRBD2 (6 bases). Trimming pared 5 bases from V and 10 bases from J, leaving 21 bases between. This CDR3 is built from 14 residues. Germline V CDR1 and CDR2: LNHDA, SQIVND (reference sequence). DNA for the CDR3: TGTGCCAGTAGTGACCCGGGCAGGGCGGGAATACAGTACTTC. Its protein product is CASSDPGRAGIQYF.

The CDR3: CATSRDPGGRTSPLHF. In DNA, the CDR3 is TGTGCCACCAGCAGAGACCCCGGGGGGAGGACTTCACCCCTCCACTTT. This rearrangement joins TRBV15 to TRBJ1-6; D is perhaps TRBD1 (5 bases). V lost 0 bases and J lost 9, with 15 bases in between. CDR3 length: 16 amino acids. The V gene's germline CDR1 is LNHNV and CDR2 YYDKDF (reference sequence).

The chain recombines TRBV5-8 with TRBJ1-1, with unresolved D. The CDR3 loop spans 17 amino acids. From germline, CDR1 is SGHTS and CDR2 YDEGEE. Deletions cut 3 bases from V and 0 bases from J, with 18 bases between. The CDR3 region has the DNA TGTGCCAGCAGCTCCGGGCGGGCCAGGAACTTGAACACTGAAGCTTTCTTT. Translated, it gives CASSSGRARNLNTEAFF.

The chain employs TRBV3-1 (or the pseudogene TRBV3-2) and TRBJ1-2; 8 bases match TRBD1. The CDR3 contains 13 residues. J lost 4 bases, V lost 6 bases, and 4 bases had no gene match. The germline gives CDR1 LGHDT, CDR2 YNNKEL (reference sequence). The CDR3 loop reads CASSEGQAYGYTF. The CDR3 nucleotides are TGTGCCAGCAGTGAGGGACAGGCCTATGGCTACACCTTC.

The chain combines TRBV5-1 with TRBJ2-5; 8 bases fit TRBD1. This CDR3 is built from 15 residues. Per germline, CDR1 SGHRS and CDR2 YFSETQ. Trimming took 4 bases from V and 2 from J; bases not matched to a gene: 7. The CDR3 region is CASSDGTGGQETQYF. The CDR3 DNA sequence: TGCGCCAGCAGCGATGGGACAGGTGGACAAGAGACCCAGTACTTC.

With regard to this clone: This sample includes further DNA sequences coding for the same CDR3. The chain links TRBV12-3 or TRBV12-4 to TRBJ1-5; the D gene is possibly TRBD1 (5 bases). The CDR3 totals 13 residues. Trimming removed 0 bases from V and 7 bases from J, with 7 bases in between. The CDR3 DNA reads as TGTGCCAGCAGTTTAGCAGGGGTCCAGCCCCAGCATTTT. The encoded protein is CASSLAGVQPQHF.

The chain employs TRBV21-1 and TRBJ1-3; TRBD1, the D gene given by the table, was not confirmed from the DNA. TRBV21-1 is shown as a pseudogene. The CDR3 is 17 residues long. The CDR3 region is CASTIRGQPWGGNTIYF. The CDR3 bases are TGTGCCAGCACCATAAGGGGACAGCCCTGGGGAGGAAACACCATATATTTT.

This chain links TRBV12-3 or TRBV12-4 with TRBJ2-7; maybe TRBD1 (5 bases). CDR3 size: 12 residues. Between the trimmed V and J ends, which lost 5 bases and 2 bases, there was a span of 7 bases. CDR3 residues: CASSPTAYEQYF. CDR3 DNA sequence: TGTGCCAGCAGTCCGACAGCCTACGAGCAGTACTTC.

This clone was observed a single time. The chain is built from TRBV18 and TRBJ2-6, with D maybe TRBD1 (7 bases). Trimming removed 8 bases from V and 2 bases from J, with 16 bases in between. This CDR3 is 16 amino acids long. Germline-derived CDR1 and CDR2 are KGHSH and LQKENI. CDR3 residues: CASQGGTGAGANVLTF. The CDR3, as DNA: TGTGCCAGCCAGGGGGGCACAGGGGCTGGGGCCAACGTCCTGACTTTC. The whole variable domain, remainder taken from reference TRBV18 and TRBJ2-6, is NAGVMQNPRHLVRRRGQEARLRCSPMKGHSHVYWYRQLPEEGLKFMVYLQKENIIDESGMPKERFSAEFPKEGPSILRIQQVVRGDSAAYFCASQGGTGAGANVLTFGAGSRLTVL.